The following is a T cell receptor (beta chain) sequence with its context. What it recognizes is unknown. Trimming at V came to 3 bases and at J to 1 base, leaving 2 bases not matched to a gene. The CDR3 loop spans 15 amino acids. Germline CDR1 and CDR2: SGDLS and YYNGEE. The protocol was immunoSEQ multiplex PCR, while the TCRdb copy is restricted to in-frame clones and leaves out a portion. Counted here are some 120,000 clones, approximately 92% occurring once; the ten biggest clones make up around 8%. The sample comes from a study of T cell responses to AZD1222 COVID-19 vaccine. Overall study results and limits: Only after the peak T cell response were repertoires sampled. Two AZD1222 doses significantly raised spike-specific TCR breadth and depth over controls. Dominant at 160-218 and 743-854, vaccine-associated CD4 TCRs also spanned spike.

This TCR came from an adult who received the AZD1222 COVID-19 vaccine. V is TRBV9 and J is TRBJ1-3; 9 positions match TRBD1. Material: peripheral blood, obtained 28 days after the second AZD1222 dose. The CDR3 protein is CASSADRGSGNTIYF. CDR3 bases: TGTGCCAGCAGCGCGGACAGGGGATCTGGAAACACCATATATTTT.